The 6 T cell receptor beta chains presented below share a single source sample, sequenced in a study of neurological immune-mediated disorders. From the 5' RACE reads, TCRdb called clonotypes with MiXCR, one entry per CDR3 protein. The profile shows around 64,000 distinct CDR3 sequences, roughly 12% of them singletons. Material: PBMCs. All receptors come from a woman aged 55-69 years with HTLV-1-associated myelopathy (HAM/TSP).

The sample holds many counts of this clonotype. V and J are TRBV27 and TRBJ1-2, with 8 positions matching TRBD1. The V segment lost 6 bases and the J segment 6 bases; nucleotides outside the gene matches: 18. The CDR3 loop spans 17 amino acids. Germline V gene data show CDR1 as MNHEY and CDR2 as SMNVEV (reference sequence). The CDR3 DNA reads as TGTGCCAGCAGCAGTTTAGTCGGACGGGACAGGATAAATGGCTACACCTTC. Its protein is CASSSLVGRDRINGYTF.

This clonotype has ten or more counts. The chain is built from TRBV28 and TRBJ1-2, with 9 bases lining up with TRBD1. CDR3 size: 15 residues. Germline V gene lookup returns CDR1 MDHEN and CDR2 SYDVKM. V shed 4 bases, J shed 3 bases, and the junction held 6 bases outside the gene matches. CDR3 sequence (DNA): TGTGCCAGCAGTTCTTACCGGGACAGGGACTATGGCTACACCTTC. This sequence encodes CASSSYRDRDYGYTF.

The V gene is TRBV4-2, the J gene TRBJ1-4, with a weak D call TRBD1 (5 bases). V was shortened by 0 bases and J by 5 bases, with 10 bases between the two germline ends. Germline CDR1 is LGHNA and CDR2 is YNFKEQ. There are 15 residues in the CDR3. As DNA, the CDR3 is TGTGCCAGCAGCCAAGACCGGACAAAAAATGAAAAACTGTTTTTT. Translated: CASSQDRTKNEKLFF.

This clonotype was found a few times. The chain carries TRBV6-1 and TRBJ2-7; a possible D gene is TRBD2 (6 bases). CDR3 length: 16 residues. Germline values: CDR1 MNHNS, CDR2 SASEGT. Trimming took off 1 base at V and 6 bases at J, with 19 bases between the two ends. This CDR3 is CASSEVPGGTRSEQYF. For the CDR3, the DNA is TGTGCCAGCAGTGAAGTCCCAGGAGGGACCCGAAGCGAGCAGTACTTC.

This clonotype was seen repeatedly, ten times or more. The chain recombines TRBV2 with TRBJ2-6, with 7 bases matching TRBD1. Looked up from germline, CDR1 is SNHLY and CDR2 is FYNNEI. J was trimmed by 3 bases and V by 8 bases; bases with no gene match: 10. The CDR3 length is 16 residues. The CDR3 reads CASGVDRAVGANVLTF. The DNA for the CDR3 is TGTGCCAGCGGGGTAGACAGGGCAGTTGGGGCCAACGTCCTGACTTTC.

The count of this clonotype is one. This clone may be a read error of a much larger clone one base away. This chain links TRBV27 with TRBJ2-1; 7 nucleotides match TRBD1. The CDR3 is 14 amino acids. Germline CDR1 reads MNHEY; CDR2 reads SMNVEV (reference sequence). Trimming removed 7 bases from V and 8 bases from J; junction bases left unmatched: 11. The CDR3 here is CASTLSTGKYEQFF. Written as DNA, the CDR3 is TGTGCCAGCACTCTCTCGACAGGGAAGTATGAGCAGTTCTTC.